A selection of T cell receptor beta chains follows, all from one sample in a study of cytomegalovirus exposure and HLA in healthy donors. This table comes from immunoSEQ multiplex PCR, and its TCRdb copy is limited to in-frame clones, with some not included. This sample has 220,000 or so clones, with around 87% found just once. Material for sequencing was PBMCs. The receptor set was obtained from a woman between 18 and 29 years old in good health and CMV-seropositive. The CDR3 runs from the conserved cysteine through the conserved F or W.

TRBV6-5 CASSTGQGVAFF
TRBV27 CASSTTLDRAPNTEAFF
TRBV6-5 CASSQTGHEQYF
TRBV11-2 CASSRITGIFTDTQYF
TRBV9 CASSTPEGSYNEQFF
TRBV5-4 CASGLLAGSTNEQFF
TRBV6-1 CASRANRRPFYEQYF
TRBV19 CASSILAGGINEQFF
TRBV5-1 CASSLLTQSGPSTDTQYF
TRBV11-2 CASSLTGIPEAFF
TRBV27 CASSPSGSSYNEQFF
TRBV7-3 CASSVYRNTEAFF
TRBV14 CASSQVSGAEQYF
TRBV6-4 CASSDSPSASSYNEQFF
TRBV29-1 CSVEGQGVSGNTIYF
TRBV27 CASSLSLGLAGSTDTQYF
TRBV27 CASRSGIAGELFF
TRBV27 CASSLIDISYNEQFF
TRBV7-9 CASSLGAPSYGYTF
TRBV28 CASSRGTVRAEKLFF
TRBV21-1 CASSKEGAEGPNQPWHF
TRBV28 CASTEVPRSRHYEQYF
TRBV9 CASSVVEGAAEAFF
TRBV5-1 CASRSGQGGNQPQHF
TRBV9 CASSATGTNTEAFF
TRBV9 CASSVEVETGELFF
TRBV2 CASSASSTFGEQYF
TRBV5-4 CASRRTGTNGKLFF
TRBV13 CASSWDREKLFF
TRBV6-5 CASRWTGGSGYTF
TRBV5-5 CASSLGQGSMNTEAFF
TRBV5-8 CASSWSGGNEQYF
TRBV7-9 CASGLAESYEQYF
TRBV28 CASLRGGAYNEQFF
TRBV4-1 CASSQAGTGARGTEAFF
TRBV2 CASSRQGSYSGNTIYF
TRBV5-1 CASSLEGTGLFDEQYF
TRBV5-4 CASSLRDTLNTGELFF
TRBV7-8 CASKYRGQETQYF
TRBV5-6 CASSLGGREGYTF
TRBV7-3 CASSLIAGNTEAFF
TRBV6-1 CASSEVWGPKTYEQYF
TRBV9 CASSAAGPTGVYGYTF
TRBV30 CAWSQAYLGIRNQPQHF
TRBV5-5 CASSSGGTRSNTEAFF
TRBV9 CASSVRTTGAYGYTF
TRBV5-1 CASSLESSGEYNEQFF